A single sample is the source of the 16 T cell receptor beta chains below, sequenced in a study of shared T cell receptors in the human thymus. Assay used: immunoSEQ multiplex PCR; TCRdb lists only in-frame clones, some missing. The repertoire holds some 660,000 clones, with more than 70% as singletons. The data were also submitted as part of a second study, on human thymus T cells.

The sequenced sample consisted of thymocytes. These receptor sequences come from a boy under three years old with a congenital heart defect.

V and J are TRBV6-1 and TRBJ1-5; D perhaps matches TRBD1 (6 bases). This CDR3 has 16 residues. V gave up 2 bases and J gave up 0 bases, with 11 bases separating them. The germline V gene has CDR1 MNHNS and CDR2 SASEGT. The CDR3 loop reads CASSEWGPYSNQPQHF. In DNA form, the CDR3 reads TGTGCCAGCAGTGAATGGGGGCCCTATAGCAATCAGCCCCAGCATTTT.

This sequence joins TRBV7-6 and TRBJ2-7, with 11 bases that match TRBD1. CDR1 is SGHVS and CDR2 is FNYEAQ in the germline V gene. V lost 5 bases and J lost 7; bases outside the gene matches: 10. The CDR3 has 15 residues. In DNA form, the CDR3 reads TGTGCCAGCAGCCCTAGAGGGACAGGGGGGAGGGAGCAGTACTTC. Translation gives CASSPRGTGGREQYF.

This clone has only a few counts. V and J are TRBV19 and TRBJ1-2; D ambiguous. Trimming cost V 6 bases and J 1 base, with 6 bases left between them. This CDR3 has 12 residues. Looked up from germline, CDR1 is LNHDA and CDR2 is SQIVND (reference sequence). The CDR3 DNA sequence: TGTGCCAGTAGGGCAGATAACTATGGCTACACCTTC. Residues: CASRADNYGYTF.

The chain combines TRBV28 with TRBJ2-2; the D gene is possibly TRBD2 (5 bases). Trimming shortened V by 1 base and J by 0 bases, and 12 bases separated the two germline ends. Germline CDR1 reads MDHEN; CDR2 reads SYDVKM. This CDR3 is 17 amino acids long. CDR3 residues: CASSLLEESANTGELFF. The CDR3 nucleotides are TGTGCCAGCAGTTTATTGGAGGAATCAGCGAACACCGGGGAGCTGTTTTTT.

The chain links TRBV11-2 to TRBJ2-5; the D is unclear. V lost 0 bases and J lost 4, with 9 bases in between. The CDR3 runs 14 residues. CDR1 and CDR2 from the germline V gene are SGHAT and FQNNGV. The CDR3 region is CASSLDSRRETQYF. DNA of the CDR3: TGTGCCAGCAGCTTAGACTCCAGAAGAGAGACCCAGTACTTC.

This chain links TRBV6-5 with TRBJ2-3; D might be TRBD1 (6 bases). Trimming removed 0 bases from V and 5 bases from J, with 12 bases in between. The CDR3 loop spans 15 amino acids. Germline lookup yields CDR1 MNHEY and CDR2 SVGAGI. The CDR3, as DNA: TGTGCCAGCAGTTACTCCCCGGGACACATAGATACGCAGTATTTT. Its protein is CASSYSPGHIDTQYF.

The V call is TRBV5-1, the J call TRBJ2-3; no reliable D call. Trimming removed 3 bases at V and 5 bases at J, with 10 bases between. There are 13 residues in the CDR3. Germline V CDR1 and CDR2: SGHRS, YFSETQ. CDR3 residues: CASSSLSGDTQYF. For the CDR3, the DNA is TGCGCCAGCAGCTCCCTATCGGGAGATACGCAGTATTTT.

The chain employs TRBV21-1 and TRBJ1-5; the table gives TRBD1 as D, unverified against the DNA. TRBV21-1 is reported as a pseudogene. The CDR3 totals 18 residues. The CDR3 protein is CASSKALCSRGSNQPQHF. CDR3 nucleotides: TGTGCCAGCAGCAAAGCGCTTTGTTCCAGGGGAAGCAATCAGCCCCAGCATTTT.

This clone was observed a handful of times. This specimen includes other DNA sequences encoding the same CDR3. This chain links TRBV5-6 with TRBJ2-5; the D is unclear. Germline values: CDR1 SGHDT, CDR2 YYEEEE. CDR3 length equals 14 residues. Trimming stripped 0 bases from V and 2 bases from J, with 8 bases between. In nucleotides, the CDR3 is TGTGCCAGCAGCTTGGCCGCGCGACAAGAGACCCAGTACTTC. This gives the protein CASSLAARQETQYF.

The chain has TRBV11-2 and TRBJ1-1, with 7 bases identical to TRBD1. The CDR3 loop spans 18 amino acids. In germline, CDR1 is SGHAT, CDR2 FQNNGV. The trim removed 5 bases at V and 0 bases at J, leaving 15 bases unmatched. CDR3 sequence reads: CASSQTAPGTDLNTEAFF. The CDR3 bases are TGTGCCAGCAGCCAAACTGCACCCGGGACAGATCTGAACACTGAAGCTTTCTTT.

Comments on this clone: The sample contains more than one DNA sequence encoding this CDR3. This chain links TRBV7-9 with TRBJ1-1; a weak D match, TRBD1 (5 bases). Germline V gene sequence: CDR1 SEHNR, CDR2 FQNEAQ (reference sequence). The CDR3 totals 12 residues. Trimming left V 4 bases short and J 5 bases short, with 8 bases between. The DNA for the CDR3 is TGTGCCAGCAGCTCCGGGGGAACTGAAGCTTTCTTT. Translating gives CASSSGGTEAFF.

The rearrangement joins TRBV6-1 to TRBJ2-5; the D gene is possibly TRBD2 (6 bases). This CDR3 is built from 15 residues. CDR1 and CDR2 (germline): MNHNS, SASEGT. Between the trimmed V and J ends, which lost 4 bases and 4 bases, there was a span of 16 bases. This CDR3 is CASSGGDTERETQYF. In DNA form, the CDR3 reads TGTGCCAGCAGTGGGGGGGATACAGAGCGAGAGACCCAGTACTTC.

The V call is TRBV7-2, the J call TRBJ1-6; D gene uncertain. Germline CDR1 is SGHTA and CDR2 is FQGNSA. The CDR3 is made up of 12 amino acids. Trimming pared 3 bases from V and 11 bases from J, leaving 8 bases between. The CDR3 bases are TGTGCCAGCAGCTTTAATCCCGCACCCCTCCACTTT. This codes for CASSFNPAPLHF.

The CDR3, as DNA: TGTGCCAGCAGGCGGGGCGGATCCCCTGAGCAGTTCTTC. Translated, it gives CASRRGGSPEQFF. This sequence joins TRBV6-5 and TRBJ2-1; a possible D gene is TRBD2 (6 bases). Germline CDR1 reads MNHEY; CDR2 reads SVGAGI. Trimming left V 6 bases short and J 9 bases short, with 15 bases between. The CDR3 runs to 13 residues.

This chain links TRBV4-1 with TRBJ1-2; D not certain. The CDR3 spans 16 residues. Germline CDR1 and CDR2: MGHRA and YSYEKL. V lost 0 bases, J lost 0 bases, and 11 bases lay in between. This CDR3 is CASSQEDGPANYGYTF. The CDR3 DNA reads TGCGCCAGCAGCCAAGAGGATGGGCCCGCTAACTATGGCTACACCTTC.

The V gene is TRBV27, the J gene TRBJ1-5, with 9 bases fitting TRBD1. The CDR3 runs 18 residues. V shed 10 bases, J shed 7 bases, and the junction held 23 bases outside the gene matches. Germline-derived CDR1 and CDR2 are MNHEY and SMNVEV (reference sequence). The CDR3 sequence is CAIKTSDPGQGRCQPQHF. CDR3 sequence (DNA): TGTGCCATCAAAACCAGTGATCCGGGACAGGGTCGTTGCCAGCCCCAGCATTTT.